The 12 T cell receptor beta chains below all came from one sample that was sequenced in a study of OX40 agonist ivuxolimab in advanced cancers. Profiled with immunoSEQ multiplex PCR; TCRdb holds only in-frame clones, not every one. The sample includes 20,000 to 25,000 clones, 80% to 85% of them seen just once. The sequences come from CD4+ or CD8+ T cells sorted from blood, collected in a trial of the OX40 agonist ivuxolimab. The receptors stem from an adult with an advanced solid tumor such as melanoma, head and neck, liver or kidney cancer.

The table lists this clone with a few counts. This chain connects TRBV7-9 to TRBJ1-4, with 7 positions matching TRBD1. Trimming at V came to 4 bases and at J to 6 bases, leaving 5 bases not matched to a gene. CDR3 length equals 14 residues. Germline V lookup: CDR1 SEHNR, CDR2 FQNEAQ (reference sequence). In DNA form, the CDR3 reads TGTGCCAGCAGCTCAGTACAGGGGTATGAAAAACTGTTTTTT. This translates into CASSSVQGYEKLFF.

The V and J genes are TRBV5-1 and TRBJ1-2; a possible D gene is TRBD1 (5 bases). V dropped 7 bases and J dropped 5 bases, with 12 bases sitting between them. The CDR3 has 12 residues. Germline CDR1 SGHRS, CDR2 YFSETQ. CDR3 protein: CASWEGEYGYTF. CDR3 nucleotides: TGCGCCAGCTGGGAAGGGGAGTATGGCTACACCTTC.

V and J are TRBV7-9 and TRBJ2-7, with D possibly matching TRBD2 (6 bases). CDR1 is SEHNR, CDR2 FQNEAQ, per germline (reference sequence). Trimming pared 5 bases from V and 0 bases from J, leaving 11 bases between. The CDR3 totals 14 residues. The CDR3 is CASSPPAGSYEQYF. The DNA of the CDR3 is TGTGCCAGCAGCCCCCCAGCGGGCTCCTACGAGCAGTACTTC.

CDR3 region: CASSQGAGGTYEQYF. The CDR3 DNA is TGCGCCAGCAGCCAGGGGGCGGGGGGGACCTACGAGCAGTACTTC. The chain combines TRBV4-3 with TRBJ2-7, with 9 positions matching TRBD2. V lost 3 bases to trimming and J lost 2 bases; unmatched junction nucleotides: 5. CDR1 LGHNA and CDR2 YSLEER come from the germline V gene. This CDR3 contains 15 residues.

V and J are TRBV7-8 and TRBJ2-4; D call uncertain. Looked up from germline, CDR1 is SGHVS and CDR2 is FQNEAQ. V was cut by 1 base and J by 2 bases, with 12 bases left in between. The CDR3 runs 16 residues. CDR3: CASSLVGKESKNIQYF. The CDR3 DNA reads as TGTGCCAGCAGCTTAGTGGGCAAGGAGTCCAAAAACATTCAGTACTTC.

The chain carries TRBV9 and TRBJ2-1; D is perhaps TRBD1 (5 bases). The germline CDR1 and CDR2 sequences are SGDLS and YYNGEE. Trimming took 0 bases from V and 5 from J, leaving 9 bases between them. This CDR3 region has 14 residues. The CDR3 sequence is CASSVEGRHNEQFF. CDR3 nucleotide sequence: TGTGCCAGCAGCGTAGAGGGGCGCCACAATGAGCAGTTCTTC.

As DNA, the CDR3 is TGTGCCAGCTCCGGGGGAGGGGTAAACGAGCAGTACTTC. The encoded protein is CASSGGGVNEQYF. This sequence joins TRBV18 and TRBJ2-7; 7 nucleotides align to TRBD2. Trimming cost V 6 bases and J 5 bases; bases outside gene matches: 7. Germline V gene data show CDR1 as KGHSH and CDR2 as LQKENI. The CDR3 contains 13 residues. Using reference TRBV18 and TRBJ2-7 for the parts outside the CDR3, the full variable domain is NAGVMQNPRHLVRRRGQEARLRCSPMKGHSHVYWYRQLPEEGLKFMVYLQKENIIDESGMPKERFSAEFPKEGPSILRIQQVVRGDSAAYFCASSGGGVNEQYFGPGTRLTVT.

Concerning this clone: Other DNA sequences within the sample encode an identical CDR3. CDR3 coding DNA: TGCGCCAGCAGCTTAAGAGGGAATAGGCATCAGCCCCAGCATTTT. This translates into CASSLRGNRHQPQHF. This rearrangement joins TRBV5-1 to TRBJ1-5; D is ambiguous. The CDR3 contains 15 residues. Germline V gene lookup returns CDR1 SGHRS and CDR2 YFSETQ. The V end was cut by 2 bases, the J end by 5 bases, with 14 bases between.

The J gene is TRBJ2-5, the V gene TRBV18, with D uncertain. The CDR3 consists of 11 residues. Trimming took off 8 bases at V and 3 bases at J, with 7 bases between the two ends. CDR1 is KGHSH, CDR2 LQKENI, per germline. Here the CDR3 reads CASPLEETQYF. In DNA form, the CDR3 reads TGTGCCAGCCCACTGGAAGAGACCCAGTACTTC. The full variable domain, with the rest looked up from reference TRBV18 and TRBJ2-5, is NAGVMQNPRHLVRRRGQEARLRCSPMKGHSHVYWYRQLPEEGLKFMVYLQKENIIDESGMPKERFSAEFPKEGPSILRIQQVVRGDSAAYFCASPLEETQYFGPGTRLLVL.

By sample share, this clone is large. This chain joins TRBV5-1 and TRBJ2-2; 7 nucleotides match TRBD2. Germline trimming cut 0 bases from V and 0 bases from J; bases unmatched to any gene: 2. There are 16 residues in the CDR3. Germline CDR1 SGHRS, CDR2 YFSETQ. CDR3 bases: TGCGCCAGCAGCTTGGGACTAGCAGCGAACACCGGGGAGCTGTTTTTT. As protein: CASSLGLAANTGELFF.

The chain joins TRBV9 to TRBJ1-2; D gene uncertain. V was cut by 4 bases and J by 2 bases, with 12 bases left in between. Germline V lookup: CDR1 SGDLS, CDR2 YYNGEE. The length of the CDR3 is 14 residues. The chain's CDR3 is CASSSSRTNYGYTF. CDR3 in DNA: TGTGCCAGCAGCTCGTCGCGGACCAACTATGGCTACACCTTC.

The V call is TRBV9, the J call TRBJ2-1; 8 bases are a match to TRBD1. In germline, CDR1 is SGDLS, CDR2 YYNGEE. The V gene end was trimmed by 3 bases and the J gene end by 3 bases; junction bases not matched to a gene: 5. This CDR3 is 15 amino acids long. For the CDR3, the DNA is TGTGCCAGCAGCGAGCAGGGGGCGTACTACAATGAGCAGTTCTTC. Translated: CASSEQGAYYNEQFF.